This is a list of T cell receptor beta chains from one sample in a study of T cell responses to AZD1222 COVID-19 vaccine. Only in-frame clones appear in the TCRdb table, and some are missing; sequencing was by immunoSEQ multiplex PCR. The table has about 130,000 clones, more than 85% seen once. The sample was peripheral blood, taken on day 0 of AZD1222 vaccination. These receptors came from an adult in good health. The CDR3 runs from the conserved cysteine through the conserved F or W. A D gene is named only where the DNA matches it firmly. Size is stated for part of the rows, as once, few or many counts, or as a class when the clone is expanded.

d_call,v_call,j_call,clone_size,cdr3_nt,cdr3_aa
TRBD2,TRBV4-3,TRBJ2-5,-,TGCGCCAGCAGCCCCTCGGGGGGCTTAGCGGGAGGGCGAGAGACCCAGTACTTC,CASSPSGGLAGGRETQYF
-,TRBV29-1,TRBJ2-1,-,TGCAGCGGCCAAATCAATGAGCAGTTCTTC,CSGQINEQFF
TRBD1,TRBV11-2,TRBJ2-1,-,TGTGCCAGCAGTTCCGGGACAGGCCCCTACAATGAGCAGTTCTTC,CASSSGTGPYNEQFF
-,TRBV11-2,TRBJ1-1,-,TGTGCCAGCAGCTTAACGCGGAACACTGAAGCTTTCTTT,CASSLTRNTEAFF
TRBD2,TRBV6-1,TRBJ2-1,once,TGTGCCAGCAGTGATGGAGCCGGAGGACTAGCGGGAGAATACAATGAGCAGTTCTTC,CASSDGAGGLAGEYNEQFF
-,TRBV6-5,TRBJ1-2,-,TGTGCCAGCAGTTACGGGGTCGCTAACTATGGCTACACCTTC,CASSYGVANYGYTF
TRBD1,TRBV3-1/TRBV3-2,TRBJ2-7,once,TGTGCCAGCAGCCAATCTAACAGGGGCGAGCAGTACTTC,CASSQSNRGEQYF
-,TRBV12-3/TRBV12-4,TRBJ2-7,-,TGTGCCAGCAGTACTACCGGGACATCGATCTACTTC,CASSTTGTSIYF
-,TRBV30,TRBJ1-3,-,TGTGCCTGGAGATTCAGCTCTGGAAACACCATATATTTT,CAWRFSSGNTIYF
-,TRBV29-1,TRBJ1-1,-,TGCAGCGTTGTGGAGAGACCCCCTGAAGCTTTCTTT,CSVVERPPEAFF
-,TRBV27,TRBJ2-3,-,TGTGCCAGCAGCTCAGGGGTGCGGGGTTATCTCACAGATACGCAGTATTTT,CASSSGVRGYLTDTQYF
-,TRBV4-3,TRBJ2-5,-,TGCGCCAGCAGCCAAGATCTCAGTGGGGGTGAGACCCAGTACTTC,CASSQDLSGGETQYF
-,TRBV4-1,TRBJ1-1,-,TGCGCCAGCAGCCAAGATCGTAGAGGGGGGGCTGGGATACGGGCTGAAGCTTTCTTT,CASSQDRRGGAGIRAEAFF
-,TRBV5-1,TRBJ1-2,once,TGCGCCAGCAGCTTGTTAGACTCTGACTACACCTTC,CASSLLDSDYTF
TRBD2,TRBV20-1,TRBJ2-2,-,TGCAGTGCTAGTGGCGGGAGGGTAACCGGGGAGCTGTTTTTT,CSASGGRVTGELFF
-,TRBV6-2/TRBV6-3,TRBJ1-4,-,TGTGCCAGCAGTATAGCCGGGACGGCGCGAGAAAAACTGTTTTTT,CASSIAGTAREKLFF
TRBD1,TRBV28,TRBJ1-2,once,TGTGCCAGCAGTTTAATCACGGGACAGGCCCATGGCTACACCTTC,CASSLITGQAHGYTF
-,TRBV28,TRBJ2-7,-,TGTGCCAGCAGTTTATTACAAGGGCAGTACTTC,CASSLLQGQYF
TRBD1,TRBV9,TRBJ2-7,-,TGTGCCAGCAGCCTAAGGACAGGGCCTTCCTACGAGCAGTACTTC,CASSLRTGPSYEQYF
-,TRBV19,TRBJ2-1,-,TGTGCCAGTAGTCTACACGACAGCTACAATGAGCAGTTCTTC,CASSLHDSYNEQFF
-,TRBV19,TRBJ1-1,-,TGTGCCAGCTCGGTGGCGCCGGACACTGAAGCTTTCTTT,CASSVAPDTEAFF
-,TRBV12-3/TRBV12-4,TRBJ1-1,-,TGTGCCAGCAGTTTTTACCAGGAAGCTTTCTTT,CASSFYQEAFF
TRBD1,TRBV7-2,TRBJ1-6,-,TGTGCCAGCAGCCTCCGGACAGGTTATAATTCACCCCTCCACTTT,CASSLRTGYNSPLHF
-,TRBV29-1,TRBJ1-2,-,TGCAGCGTCGGGGAGGACAGCCTTCACTATGGCTACACCTTC,CSVGEDSLHYGYTF
TRBD1,TRBV15,TRBJ2-7,-,TGTGCCACCAGCACTTCCGGGACAGGGTTATCCGAGCAGTACTTC,CATSTSGTGLSEQYF
TRBD1,TRBV27,TRBJ2-6,-,TGTGCCAGCAGTCGCTACGGACAGGGAAAGACTGGGGCCAACGTCCTGACTTTC,CASSRYGQGKTGANVLTF
-,TRBV6-2/TRBV6-3,TRBJ1-1,few,TGTGCCAGCAGTTGGGGGGGCACTGAAGCTTTCTTT,CASSWGGTEAFF
-,TRBV6-1,TRBJ2-5,-,TGTGCCAGCAGTGAACAGGTGGACTTCCAAGAGACCCAGTACTTC,CASSEQVDFQETQYF
TRBD2,TRBV10-3,TRBJ2-5,-,TGTGCCATCAGTGTAGCGGGAGGGGAAGAGACCCAGTACTTC,CAISVAGGEETQYF
-,TRBV6-1,TRBJ1-2,-,TGTGCCAGCAGTGAACAGGTCCTAGAGTATCGGGGCTACACCTTC,CASSEQVLEYRGYTF
-,TRBV10-2,TRBJ1-3,-,TGCGCCAGCAGTGGAGGGATTGCCGGAAACACCATATATTTT,CASSGGIAGNTIYF
-,TRBV9,TRBJ1-5,-,TGTGCCAGCAGCCCGACGTATTCGAGCAATCAGCCCCAGCATTTT,CASSPTYSSNQPQHF
-,TRBV7-8,TRBJ1-1,-,TGTGCCAGCAGCTTAGTGGCCACTGAAGCTTTCTTT,CASSLVATEAFF
-,TRBV28,TRBJ2-7,-,TGTGCCAGCCGGTTGCGGGGCTCCTACGAGCAGTACTTC,CASRLRGSYEQYF